Listed here are 3 T cell receptor beta chains from one sample, sequenced in a study of blood T cell repertoires in COVID-19. The data were produced by immunoSEQ multiplex PCR, yet TCRdb's version contains in-frame clones alone and is incomplete. Seen here are 100,000 to 150,000 clones, more than 70% observed once, and the top ten hold 10%. Sequences were obtained from peripheral blood. Receptor source: a man in his fifties with acute or convalescent COVID-19.

J is TRBJ1-4 and V is TRBV2; the match to TRBD1 covers 10 bases. J lost 3 bases, V lost 8 bases, and 9 bases had no gene match. Germline assignment: CDR1 SNHLY and CDR2 FYNNEI. The CDR3 length is 16 residues. CDR3 amino acids: CASRRDRGRANEKLFF. The CDR3 DNA reads TGTGCCAGCCGCCGGGACAGGGGAAGGGCTAATGAAAAACTGTTTTTT. The full variable domain, in which reference TRBV2 and TRBJ1-4 provide the parts outside the CDR3, is EPEVTQTPSHQVTQMGQEVILRCVPISNHLYFYWYRQILGQKVEFLVSFYNNEISEKSEIFDDQFSVERPDGSNFTLKIRSTKLEDSAMYFCASRRDRGRANEKLFFGSGTQLSVL.

This clone was found once. The CDR3 DNA sequence: TGTGCCAGCAGCTTATTAGGACTGGCTGAAGCTTTCTTT. This sequence encodes CASSLLGLAEAFF. This sequence joins TRBV7-2 and TRBJ1-1; D gene ambiguous. V was clipped by 2 bases and J by 6 bases, with 10 bases between them. CDR1 and CDR2 from the germline V gene are SGHTA and FQGNSA. This CDR3 contains 13 residues.

V gene TRBV2 combines with J gene TRBJ2-2; the match to TRBD1 covers 9 bases. The J segment lost 7 bases and the V segment lost 4 bases, leaving 7 bases of the junction unmatched. Germline CDR1 is SNHLY and CDR2 is FYNNEI. CDR3 length equals 15 residues. CDR3 bases: TGTGCCAGCAGTGCTAGGGGACAGGGATTCGGGGAGCTGTTTTTT. It is translated as CASSARGQGFGELFF.